A single sample is the source of the 21 T cell receptor beta chains below, sequenced in a study of T cell clones after liver transplantation. Sequenced by immunoSEQ multiplex PCR; TCRdb stores in-frame clones only, minus some. Among 99,000 or so clones listed, 82% were seen once. The specimen was CD4+ T cells from blood, collected before liver transplant. Receptors were obtained from a human donor who received a liver transplant.

The J gene is TRBJ1-3, the V gene TRBV19; tentative D call: TRBD1 (5 bases). The CDR3 sequence is 14 residues long. The V gene's germline CDR1 is LNHDA and CDR2 SQIVND (reference sequence). V lost 3 bases to trimming and J lost 4 bases, with 10 bases between them. CDR3 sequence: CASSIGHEGNTIYF. DNA of the CDR3: TGTGCCAGTAGTATTGGACATGAAGGAAACACCATATATTTT.

This sequence joins TRBV23-1 and TRBJ1-5; D call uncertain. TRBV23-1 is identified as an open reading frame with a role that is uncertain. The V gene lost 0 bases and the J gene lost 5 bases, with 11 bases spanning the gap. This CDR3 is 15 amino acids long. The CDR3 DNA reads TGCGCCAGCAGTCAATCTGAAGCGGACTATCAGCCCCAGCATTTT. As protein: CASSQSEADYQPQHF.

The rearrangement joins TRBV18 to TRBJ1-6; 8 nucleotides align to TRBD1. The CDR3 runs 16 residues. With V trimmed by 3 bases and J by 8 bases, 9 bases remained unmatched. Germline CDR1 reads KGHSH; CDR2 reads LQKENI. The CDR3 loop is CASSPVVQGADSPLHF. Here the CDR3 DNA reads TGTGCCAGCTCACCTGTTGTGCAGGGGGCGGATTCACCCCTCCACTTT.

The chain has TRBV5-1 and TRBJ2-7; TRBD1 matches at 9 bases. V lost 7 bases to trimming and J lost 1 base; unmatched junction nucleotides: 0. Germline V gene lookup returns CDR1 SGHRS and CDR2 YFSETQ. The CDR3 spans 12 residues. The CDR3 region has the DNA TGCGCCAGCGGACAGGGGTCCTACGAGCAGTACTTC. Amino acids: CASGQGSYEQYF. Drawing the rest from reference TRBV5-1 and TRBJ2-7, the complete variable domain is KAGVTQTPRYLIKTRGQQVTLSCSPISGHRSVSWYQQTPGQGLQFLFEYFSETQRNKGNFPGRFSGRQFSNSRSEMNVSTLELGDSALYLCASGQGSYEQYFGPGTRLTVT.

The rearrangement joins TRBV11-3 to TRBJ2-5; 10 bases fit TRBD1. The V gene end was trimmed by 5 bases and the J gene end by 5 bases; junction bases not matched to a gene: 8. This CDR3 is built from 15 residues. Per the germline V gene, CDR1 is SGHNT and CDR2 is YENEEA. Here the CDR3 DNA reads TGTGCCAGCAGCCCCGGGACAGGGGTCGGGGAGACCCAGTACTTC. Protein sequence: CASSPGTGVGETQYF.

V gene TRBV6-1 combines with J gene TRBJ2-7; D may be TRBD1 (5 bases). The CDR3 spans 13 residues. Looked up from germline, CDR1 is MNHNS and CDR2 is SASEGT. V was trimmed by 4 bases and J by 7 bases, leaving 14 bases between them. The CDR3 loop is CASSGLRSGEQYF. The CDR3 DNA follows: TGTGCCAGCAGTGGACTGAGGTCAGGGGAGCAGTACTTC.

This chain connects TRBV27 to TRBJ2-7; 7 bases line up with TRBD2. With 6 bases clipped from V and 3 bases from J, the junction kept 14 bases outside the gene matches. The CDR3 covers 16 residues. Germline CDR1 reads MNHEY; CDR2 reads SMNVEV (reference sequence). The CDR3 region is CASRLYPAGEIYEQYF. The CDR3 region has the DNA TGTGCCAGCAGATTGTACCCCGCGGGAGAGATCTACGAGCAGTACTTC.

This chain links TRBV28 with TRBJ1-6; D is perhaps TRBD1 (5 bases). Germline V gene sequence: CDR1 MDHEN, CDR2 SYDVKM. The CDR3 length is 15 residues. V was trimmed by 6 bases and J by 3 bases, leaving 12 bases between them. The CDR3, as DNA: TGTGCCAGCAGCCCGGGGGTTATCTATAATTCACCCCTCCACTTT. Protein: CASSPGVIYNSPLHF.

The chain joins TRBV5-1 to TRBJ1-4; 10 bases line up with TRBD1. Germline CDR1 reads SGHRS; CDR2 reads YFSETQ. V lost 5 bases to trimming and J lost 7 bases; unmatched junction nucleotides: 5. CDR3 size: 14 residues. CDR3 in amino acids: CASRRDRGLEKLFF. The DNA for the CDR3 is TGCGCCAGCAGACGCGACAGGGGGCTTGAAAAACTGTTTTTT.

This clone was seen a single time. This chain uses TRBV28 with TRBJ2-1; D may be TRBD2 (6 bases). The CDR3 loop spans 20 amino acids. Per the germline V gene, CDR1 is MDHEN and CDR2 is SYDVKM. V was shortened by 5 bases and J by 4 bases, with 30 bases between the two germline ends. The DNA of the CDR3 is TGTGCCAGCAGTCCAAGGGTCCCGTCCGACGGAGGGATTGGGTACAATGAGCAGTTCTTC. Amino acids: CASSPRVPSDGGIGYNEQFF.

The chain is built from TRBV30 and TRBJ1-4; tentative D call: TRBD1 (5 bases). The CDR3 totals 14 residues. The germline V gene has CDR1 GTSNPN and CDR2 SVGIG (reference sequence). Trimming left V 0 bases short and J 9 bases short, with 14 bases between. The CDR3 bases are TGTGCCTGGAGTGTACCGGGGGGTATGCAAAAACTGTTTTTT. It specifies CAWSVPGGMQKLFF.

The V gene is TRBV9, the J gene TRBJ1-3, with 11 nucleotides matching TRBD1. J lost 3 bases, V lost 0 bases, and 2 bases had no gene match. The CDR3 runs to 16 residues. CDR1 is SGDLS and CDR2 is YYNGEE in the germline V gene. The CDR3 sequence: CASSVVDRGLGNTIYF. CDR3 in DNA: TGTGCCAGCAGCGTAGTGGACAGGGGGCTTGGAAACACCATATATTTT.

This chain joins TRBV6-5 and TRBJ1-1, with 9 nucleotides matching TRBD1. CDR1 MNHEY and CDR2 SVGAGI come from the germline V gene. The CDR3 covers 11 residues. Trimming cost V 8 bases and J 8 bases; bases outside gene matches: 3. The CDR3 reads CASEDRGEAFF. DNA of the CDR3: TGTGCCAGCGAAGACAGGGGGGAAGCTTTCTTT.

This CDR3 is CASSRGGAGSYNEQFF. The CDR3 DNA is TGTGCCAGCTCACGGGGTGGGGCCGGCTCCTACAATGAGCAGTTCTTC. This chain uses TRBV18 with TRBJ2-1, with D tentatively TRBD1 (5 bases). V dropped 4 bases and J dropped 0 bases, with 13 bases sitting between them. This CDR3 comprises 16 residues. CDR1 is KGHSH and CDR2 is LQKENI in the germline V gene.

This clone has only a few counts. The chain employs TRBV4-1 and TRBJ1-2, with D hard to call. The CDR3 loop spans 16 amino acids. Trimming pared 0 bases from V and 2 bases from J, leaving 13 bases between. Germline V gene sequence: CDR1 MGHRA, CDR2 YSYEKL. This CDR3 is CASSQDIIPGNYGYTF. CDR3 nucleotides: TGCGCCAGCAGCCAAGACATCATCCCTGGAAACTATGGCTACACCTTC.

This clone was seen just once. The chain recombines TRBV29-1 with TRBJ2-2, with D perhaps matching TRBD2 (6 bases). Germline V lookup: CDR1 SQVTM, CDR2 ANQGSEA. V was pared by 4 bases and J by 2 bases, with 11 bases between. The CDR3 runs to 14 residues. In DNA, the CDR3 is TGCAGCGTTGTCGGTAGCGGAAACACCGGGGAGCTGTTTTTT. Amino acid sequence: CSVVGSGNTGELFF.

The chain links TRBV29-1 to TRBJ1-1; no reliable D call. Looked up from germline, CDR1 is SQVTM and CDR2 is ANQGSEA. This CDR3 region has 13 residues. Between the trimmed V and J ends, which lost 4 bases and 1 base, there was a span of 10 bases. The CDR3: CSVVGTTNTEAFF. The DNA for the CDR3 is TGCAGCGTTGTTGGCACCACGAACACTGAAGCTTTCTTT.

V and J are TRBV5-1 and TRBJ1-6, with D maybe TRBD1 (5 bases). CDR3 length: 15 amino acids. V was pared by 7 bases and J by 0 bases, with 11 bases between. CDR1 and CDR2 (germline): SGHRS, YFSETQ. CDR3 region: CASGTGSSYNSPLHF. In DNA form, the CDR3 reads TGCGCCAGCGGGACTGGAAGCTCCTATAATTCACCCCTCCACTTT.

The V gene is TRBV18, the J gene TRBJ2-5; TRBD1 matches at 8 bases. V trimming: 3 bases; J trimming: 4 bases; junction bases outside the gene matches: 1. Germline values: CDR1 KGHSH, CDR2 LQKENI. The CDR3 length is 13 residues. DNA for the CDR3: TGTGCCAGCTCACCGGGGACAGGAGAGACCCAGTACTTC. Protein sequence: CASSPGTGETQYF.

The chain combines TRBV18 with TRBJ1-1; TRBD1 is a possible D gene (5 bases). The CDR3 extends over 13 amino acids. Per the germline V gene, CDR1 is KGHSH and CDR2 is LQKENI. V was clipped by 5 bases and J by 2 bases, with 9 bases between them. The CDR3: CASSLQVNTEAFF. DNA of the CDR3: TGTGCCAGCTCATTACAGGTTAACACTGAAGCTTTCTTT. The entire variable domain, with the rest obtained from reference TRBV18 and TRBJ1-1, is as follows: NAGVMQNPRHLVRRRGQEARLRCSPMKGHSHVYWYRQLPEEGLKFMVYLQKENIIDESGMPKERFSAEFPKEGPSILRIQQVVRGDSAAYFCASSLQVNTEAFFGQGTRLTVV.

This clone was found a few times. The V gene is TRBV19, the J gene TRBJ2-3; either TRBD1 or TRBD2 may fit D (5 bases each). This CDR3 region has 14 residues. Trimming took 6 bases from V and 4 from J, leaving 14 bases between them. Germline CDR1 is LNHDA and CDR2 is SQIVND (reference sequence). In nucleotides, the CDR3 is TGTGCCAGTAGGGTCCAGGGAGCGGCAGATACGCAGTATTTT. It codes for CASRVQGAADTQYF.